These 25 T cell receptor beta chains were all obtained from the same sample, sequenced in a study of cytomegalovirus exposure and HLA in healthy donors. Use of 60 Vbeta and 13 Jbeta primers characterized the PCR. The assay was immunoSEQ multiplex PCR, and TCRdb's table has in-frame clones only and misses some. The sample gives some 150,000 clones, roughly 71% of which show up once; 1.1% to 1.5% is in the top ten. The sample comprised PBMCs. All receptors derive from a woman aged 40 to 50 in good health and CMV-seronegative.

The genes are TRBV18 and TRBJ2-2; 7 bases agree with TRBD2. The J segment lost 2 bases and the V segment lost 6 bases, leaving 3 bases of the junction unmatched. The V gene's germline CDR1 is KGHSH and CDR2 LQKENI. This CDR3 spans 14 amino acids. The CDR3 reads CASSGLGNTGELFF. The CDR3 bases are TGTGCCAGCTCCGGACTAGGTAACACCGGGGAGCTGTTTTTT.

The CDR3 protein is CASSYGGLRTDTQYF. Written as DNA, the CDR3 is TGTGCCAGCAGTTACGGGGGACTTCGCACAGATACGCAGTATTTT. The chain employs TRBV6-5 and TRBJ2-3; tentatively, D is TRBD2 (6 bases). V lost 2 bases and J lost 1, with 10 bases in between. Germline V gives CDR1 MNHEY, CDR2 SVGAGI. The CDR3 length is 15 residues.

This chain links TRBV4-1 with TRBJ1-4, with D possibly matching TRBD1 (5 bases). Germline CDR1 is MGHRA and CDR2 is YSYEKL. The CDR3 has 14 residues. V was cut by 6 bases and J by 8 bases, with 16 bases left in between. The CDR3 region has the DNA TGCGCCAGCAGTTGGGACGGGGGACGCGAAAAACTGTTTTTT. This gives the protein CASSWDGGREKLFF.

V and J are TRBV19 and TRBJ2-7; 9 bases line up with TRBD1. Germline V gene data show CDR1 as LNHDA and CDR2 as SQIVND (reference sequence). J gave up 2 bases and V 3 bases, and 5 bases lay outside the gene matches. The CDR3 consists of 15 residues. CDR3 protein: CASSIGQGITYEQYF. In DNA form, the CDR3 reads TGTGCCAGTAGTATTGGACAGGGGATTACCTACGAGCAGTACTTC.

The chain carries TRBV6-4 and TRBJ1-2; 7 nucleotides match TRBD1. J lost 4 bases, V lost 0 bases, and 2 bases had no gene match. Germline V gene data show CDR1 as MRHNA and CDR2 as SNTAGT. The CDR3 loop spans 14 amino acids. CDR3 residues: CASSDSGQSYGYTF. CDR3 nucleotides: TGTGCCAGCAGTGACTCGGGACAGTCCTATGGCTACACCTTC.

This CDR3 reads CASSRASGGSTYEQYF. The CDR3 DNA is TGCGCCAGCAGCAGGGCTAGCGGGGGGTCGACCTACGAGCAGTACTTC. The chain carries TRBV5-1 and TRBJ2-7; 11 bases agree with TRBD2. J lost 2 bases, V lost 4 bases, and 8 bases had no gene match. CDR1 is SGHRS and CDR2 is YFSETQ in the germline V gene. The CDR3 is 16 amino acids.

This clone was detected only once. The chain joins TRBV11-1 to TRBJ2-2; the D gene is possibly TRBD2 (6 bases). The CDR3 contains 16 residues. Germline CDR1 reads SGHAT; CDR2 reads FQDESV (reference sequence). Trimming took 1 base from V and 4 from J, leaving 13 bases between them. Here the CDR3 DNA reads TGTGCCAGCAGCTTAGATAGCGGTTTTCTCACCGGGGAGCTGTTTTTT. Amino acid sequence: CASSLDSGFLTGELFF. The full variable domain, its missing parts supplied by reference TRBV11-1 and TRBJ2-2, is EAEVAQSPRYKITEKSQAVAFWCDPISGHATLYWYRQILGQGPELLVQFQDESVVDDSQLPKDRFSAERLKGVDSTLKIQPAELGDSAMYLCASSLDSGFLTGELFFGEGSRLTVL.

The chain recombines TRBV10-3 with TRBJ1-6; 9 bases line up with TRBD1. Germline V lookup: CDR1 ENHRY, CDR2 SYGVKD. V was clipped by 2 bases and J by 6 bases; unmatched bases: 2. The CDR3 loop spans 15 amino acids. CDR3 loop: CAISEGGQGNSPLHF. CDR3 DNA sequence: TGTGCCATCAGTGAGGGGGGACAGGGTAATTCACCCCTCCACTTT.

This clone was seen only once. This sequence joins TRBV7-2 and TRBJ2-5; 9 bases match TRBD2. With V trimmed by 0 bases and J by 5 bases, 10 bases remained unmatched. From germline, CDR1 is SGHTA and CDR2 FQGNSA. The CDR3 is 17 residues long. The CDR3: CASSLARASGAQETQYF. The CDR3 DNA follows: TGTGCCAGCAGCTTAGCTAGGGCTAGCGGGGCTCAGGAGACCCAGTACTTC.

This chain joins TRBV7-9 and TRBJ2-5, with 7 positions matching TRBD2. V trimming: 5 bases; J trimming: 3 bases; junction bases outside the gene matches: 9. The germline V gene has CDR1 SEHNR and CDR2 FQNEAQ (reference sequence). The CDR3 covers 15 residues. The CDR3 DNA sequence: TGTGCCAGCAGCAACTCACCTACTAGCGAAGAGACCCAGTACTTC. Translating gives CASSNSPTSEETQYF.

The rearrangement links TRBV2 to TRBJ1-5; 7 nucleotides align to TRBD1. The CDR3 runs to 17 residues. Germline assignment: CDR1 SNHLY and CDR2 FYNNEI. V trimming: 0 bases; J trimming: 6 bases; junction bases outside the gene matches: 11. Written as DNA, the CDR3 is TGTGCCAGCAGTGAAGCCCGTACAGGGGTTCGGATTCAGCCCCAGCATTTT. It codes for CASSEARTGVRIQPQHF.

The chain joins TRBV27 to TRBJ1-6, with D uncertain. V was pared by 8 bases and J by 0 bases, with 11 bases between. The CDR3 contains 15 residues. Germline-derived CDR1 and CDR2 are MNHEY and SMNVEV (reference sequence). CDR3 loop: CASRPGGSYNSPLHF. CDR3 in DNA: TGTGCCAGCCGACCCGGAGGCTCCTATAATTCACCCCTCCACTTT.

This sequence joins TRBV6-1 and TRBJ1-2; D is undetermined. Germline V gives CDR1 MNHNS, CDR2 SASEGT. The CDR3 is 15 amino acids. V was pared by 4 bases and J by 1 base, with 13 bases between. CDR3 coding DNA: TGTGCCAGCAGTGGCCCCAGACACCTTAACTATGGCTACACCTTC. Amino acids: CASSGPRHLNYGYTF.

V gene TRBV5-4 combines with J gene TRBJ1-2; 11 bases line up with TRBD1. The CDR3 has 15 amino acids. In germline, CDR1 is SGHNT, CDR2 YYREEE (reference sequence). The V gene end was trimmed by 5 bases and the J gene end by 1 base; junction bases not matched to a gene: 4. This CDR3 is CASRRTGGNNYGYTF. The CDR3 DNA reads TGTGCCAGCAGACGGACAGGGGGCAATAACTATGGCTACACCTTC.

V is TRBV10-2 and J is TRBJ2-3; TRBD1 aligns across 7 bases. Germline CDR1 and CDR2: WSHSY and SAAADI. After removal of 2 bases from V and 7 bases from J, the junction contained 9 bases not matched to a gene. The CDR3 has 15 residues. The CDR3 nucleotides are TGCGCCAGCAGTGAGAGAGGGACAGCTAGTAATACGCAGTATTTT. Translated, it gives CASSERGTASNTQYF.

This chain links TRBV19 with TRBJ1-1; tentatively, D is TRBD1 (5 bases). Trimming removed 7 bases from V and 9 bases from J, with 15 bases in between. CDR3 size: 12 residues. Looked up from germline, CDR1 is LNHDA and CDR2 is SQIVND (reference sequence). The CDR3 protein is CASNDAWGQAFF. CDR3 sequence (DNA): TGTGCCAGTAACGATGCATGGGGCCAAGCTTTCTTT.

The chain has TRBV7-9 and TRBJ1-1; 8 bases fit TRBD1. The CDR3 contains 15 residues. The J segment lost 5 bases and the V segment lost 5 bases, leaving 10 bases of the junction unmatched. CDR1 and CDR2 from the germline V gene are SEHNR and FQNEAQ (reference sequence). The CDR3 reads CASSAGPRGRTEAFF. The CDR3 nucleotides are TGTGCCAGCAGCGCCGGACCCAGGGGGCGTACTGAAGCTTTCTTT. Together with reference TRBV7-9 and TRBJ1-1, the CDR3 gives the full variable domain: DTGVSQNPRHKITKRGQNVTFRCDPISEHNRLYWYRQTLGQGPEFLTYFQNEAQLEKSRLLSDRFSAERPKGSFSTLEIQRTEQGDSAMYLCASSAGPRGRTEAFFGQGTRLTVV.

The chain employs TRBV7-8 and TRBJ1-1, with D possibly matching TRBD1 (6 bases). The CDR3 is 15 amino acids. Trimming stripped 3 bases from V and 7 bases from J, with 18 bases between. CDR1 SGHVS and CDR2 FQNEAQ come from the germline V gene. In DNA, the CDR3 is TGTGCCAGCAGCTTTCCACAGGGCTTATCTGTTGAAGCTTTCTTT. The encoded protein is CASSFPQGLSVEAFF.

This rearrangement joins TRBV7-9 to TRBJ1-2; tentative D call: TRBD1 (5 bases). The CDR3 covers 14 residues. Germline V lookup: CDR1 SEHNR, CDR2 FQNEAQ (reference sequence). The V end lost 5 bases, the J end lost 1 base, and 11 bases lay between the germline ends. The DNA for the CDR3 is TGTGCCAGCAGCCCCCTCGACAGTAACTATGGCTACACCTTC. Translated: CASSPLDSNYGYTF.

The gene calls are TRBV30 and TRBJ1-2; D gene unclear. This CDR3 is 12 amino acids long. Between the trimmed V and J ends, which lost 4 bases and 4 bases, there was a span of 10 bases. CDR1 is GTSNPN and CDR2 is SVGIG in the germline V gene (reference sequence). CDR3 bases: TGTGCCTGGAATTTGGGCAGCTATGGCTACACCTTC. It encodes CAWNLGSYGYTF.

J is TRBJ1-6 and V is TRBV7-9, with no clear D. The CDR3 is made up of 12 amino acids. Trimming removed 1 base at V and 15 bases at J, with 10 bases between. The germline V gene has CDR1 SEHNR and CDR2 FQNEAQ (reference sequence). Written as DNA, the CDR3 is TGTGCCAGCAGCTTAGAGTCGTCAGACCTCCACTTT. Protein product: CASSLESSDLHF.

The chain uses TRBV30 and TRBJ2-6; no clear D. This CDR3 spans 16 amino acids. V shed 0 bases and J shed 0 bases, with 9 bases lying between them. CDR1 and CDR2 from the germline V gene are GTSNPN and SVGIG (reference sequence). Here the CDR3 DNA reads TGTGCCTGGAGTGTACCGGGTGACTCTGGGGCCAACGTCCTGACTTTC. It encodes CAWSVPGDSGANVLTF.

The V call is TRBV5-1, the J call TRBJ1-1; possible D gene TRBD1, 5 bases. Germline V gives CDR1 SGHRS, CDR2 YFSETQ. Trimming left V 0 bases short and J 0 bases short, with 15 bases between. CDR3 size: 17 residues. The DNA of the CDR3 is TGCGCCAGCAGCTTGGCCTCGGGACTGATTATGAACACTGAAGCTTTCTTT. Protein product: CASSLASGLIMNTEAFF.

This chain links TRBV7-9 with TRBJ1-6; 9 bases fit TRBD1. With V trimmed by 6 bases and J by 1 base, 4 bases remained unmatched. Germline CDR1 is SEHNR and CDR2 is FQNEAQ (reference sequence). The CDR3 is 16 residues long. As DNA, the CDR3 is TGTGCCAGCAGTACAGGGGGCAGGTCCTATAATTCACCCCTCCACTTT. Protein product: CASSTGGRSYNSPLHF. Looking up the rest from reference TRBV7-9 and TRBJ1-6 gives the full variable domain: DTGVSQNPRHKITKRGQNVTFRCDPISEHNRLYWYRQTLGQGPEFLTYFQNEAQLEKSRLLSDRFSAERPKGSFSTLEIQRTEQGDSAMYLCASSTGGRSYNSPLHFGNGTRLTVT.

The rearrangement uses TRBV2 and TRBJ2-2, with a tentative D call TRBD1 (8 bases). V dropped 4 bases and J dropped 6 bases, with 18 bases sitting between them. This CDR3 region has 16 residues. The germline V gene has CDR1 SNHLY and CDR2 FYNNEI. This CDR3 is CASSAGGGRGPGELFF. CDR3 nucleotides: TGTGCCAGCAGTGCCGGCGGGGGCAGGGGGCCCGGGGAGCTGTTTTTT.